The TCR beta chain under discussion was sequenced for a study of cytomegalovirus exposure and HLA in healthy donors. The CDR3 sequence is 15 residues long. The V and J ends lost 6 bases and 6 bases, in that order; junction bases with no gene match: 11. Germline loops: CDR1 SGHRS, CDR2 YFSETQ. Primers for the PCR totalled 60 Vbeta and 13 Jbeta. Profiling relied on immunoSEQ multiplex PCR, and the TCRdb table lists in-frame clones only, not all of them. The sample has about 180,000 clones; approximately 82% are singletons. This clonotype originated in a girl aged 2-9 years in good health and CMV-seropositive. The sequencing input was PBMCs. V gene TRBV5-1 combines with J gene TRBJ2-1, with 8 bases fitting TRBD1. The CDR3 DNA reads TGCGCCAGCACCTTTTGGCAGGGGGCAGTCAATGAGCAGTTCTTC. Translation: CASTFWQGAVNEQFF. Full variable domain (remainder filled in from reference TRBV5-1 and TRBJ2-1): KAGVTQTPRYLIKTRGQQVTLSCSPISGHRSVSWYQQTPGQGLQFLFEYFSETQRNKGNFPGRFSGRQFSNSRSEMNVSTLELGDSALYLCASTFWQGAVNEQFFGPGTRLTVL.